This T cell receptor (beta chain) comes out of a study of spatial heterogeneity in lung cancer. Time point here: sample taken at primary tumor resection. Whole RNA, isolated from tumor, nontumor lung or frozen PBMC, was sequenced without prior sorting. Points from the study as a whole: Detection of ubiquitous tumor TCRs in blood was higher at resection than follow-up.

A distinct unique molecular identifier was carried by each TCR cDNA molecule. One entry per CDR3 protein results from TCRdb running MiXCR on the 5' RACE reads. The sample carries about 52,000 distinct CDR3 sequences, roughly 7% recorded once. This CDR3 has 14 amino acids. V gave up 3 bases and J gave up 0 bases, with 8 bases separating them. The germline V gene has CDR1 SGHTA and CDR2 FQGNSA. In the case of this clonotype: Antigen unknown.

The input for sequencing was PBMCs, taken at surgery. The TCR sequence derives from a female donor with early-stage non-small cell lung cancer. The gene calls are TRBV7-2 and TRBJ1-2, with unresolved D. In DNA form, the CDR3 reads TGTGCCAGCAGCTTTAGGCCGACTAACTATGGCTACACCTTC. Its translation: CASSFRPTNYGYTF.